This entry lists 21 T cell receptor beta chains sequenced from one sample in a study of Graves' ophthalmopathy and Graves' hyperthyroidism. Transcripts of RNA were the source for amplifying TCR beta CDR3 regions. Second-round multiplex PCR followed a first-round RT-PCR using HTBI primers. TCRdb fed the multiplex PCR reads into MiXCR, producing one record per CDR3 protein. The sample shows some 370,000 distinct CDR3 sequences, 17% of them seen only once. The material sequenced was peripheral blood. Receptors originate from an adult woman with stable Graves' hyperthyroidism.

The table lists this clonotype with many counts. The rearrangement uses TRBV11-2 and TRBJ1-1, with unresolved D. V was trimmed by 3 bases and J by 0 bases, leaving 8 bases between them. The CDR3 runs 14 residues. CDR1 is SGHAT, CDR2 FQNNGV, per germline. The CDR3 DNA is TGTGCCAGCAGCTTGTATGGGGTGAACACTGAAGCTTTCTTT. The encoded protein is CASSLYGVNTEAFF.

This clonotype has at least ten counts. The chain employs TRBV5-1 and TRBJ1-1; D is uncertain. The V gene's germline CDR1 is SGHRS and CDR2 YFSETQ. The CDR3 consists of 14 residues. V was trimmed by 2 bases and J by 3 bases, leaving 11 bases between them. The CDR3 region is CASSFGGFDTEAFF. In nucleotides, the CDR3 is TGCGCCAGCAGCTTCGGAGGGTTTGACACTGAAGCTTTCTTT.

This clonotype appeared once. This may be a read error, as it is one base from a much larger clone. In DNA, the CDR3 is TGCAGTGCTAGAAACGGGAGGTTAACAGGTGGACGGGGCCACACCTTC. It yields the protein CSARNGRLTGGRGHTF. This chain connects TRBV20-1 to TRBJ1-2; weak D call: TRBD1 (5 bases). The CDR3 has 16 amino acids. The V gene lost 2 bases and the J gene lost 12 bases, with 28 bases spanning the gap. Germline loops: CDR1 DFQATT, CDR2 SNEGSKA (reference sequence).

This clonotype was counted many times. The V and J genes are TRBV2 and TRBJ2-5, with D possibly TRBD2 on 5 matching bases. This CDR3 is built from 13 residues. V dropped 8 bases and J dropped 9 bases, with 19 bases sitting between them. Germline assignment: CDR1 SNHLY and CDR2 FYNNEI. The CDR3 sequence is CASGMSGSVAQYF. CDR3 coding DNA: TGTGCCAGCGGGATGAGCGGTTCCGTGGCCCAGTACTTC. Drawing the rest from reference TRBV2 and TRBJ2-5, the complete variable domain is EPEVTQTPSHQVTQMGQEVILRCVPISNHLYFYWYRQILGQKVEFLVSFYNNEISEKSEIFDDQFSVERPDGSNFTLKIRSTKLEDSAMYFCASGMSGSVAQYFGPGTRLLVL.

The V call is TRBV20-1, the J call TRBJ2-5; D is unclear. The germline V gene has CDR1 DFQATT and CDR2 SNEGSKA (reference sequence). V lost 3 bases to trimming and J lost 0 bases, with 11 bases between them. This CDR3 spans 14 amino acids. This CDR3 reads CSASLSYNQETQYF. CDR3 sequence (DNA): TGCAGTGCTAGTTTGAGCTATAACCAAGAGACCCAGTACTTC.

This clonotype was observed at least ten times. The chain carries TRBV5-4 and TRBJ2-3; the match to TRBD1 covers 8 bases. The CDR3 sequence is 17 residues long. V gave up 0 bases and J gave up 2 bases; unmatched junction bases: 8. The germline V gene encodes CDR1 SGHNT and CDR2 YYREEE (reference sequence). CDR3: CASSLGRRTGFTDTQYF. In nucleotides, the CDR3 is TGTGCCAGCAGCTTGGGTCGCCGGACAGGGTTCACAGATACGCAGTATTTT.

This clonotype was seen many times. This chain joins TRBV6-1 and TRBJ1-5, with D possibly matching TRBD1 (5 bases). Trimming shortened V by 4 bases and J by 6 bases, and 13 bases separated the two germline ends. Germline V gives CDR1 MNHNS, CDR2 SASEGT. The CDR3 has 14 amino acids. The DNA of the CDR3 is TGTGCCAGCAGTGTACCCAGGGTGGGTCAGCCCCAGCATTTT. Residues: CASSVPRVGQPQHF.

The gene calls are TRBV6-1 and TRBJ2-7, with 7 bases lining up with TRBD1. Germline loops: CDR1 MNHNS, CDR2 SASEGT. With V trimmed by 8 bases and J by 5 bases, 9 bases remained unmatched. The CDR3 loop spans 13 amino acids. CDR3 coding DNA: TGTGCCAGCGGGGAACAGGGGAACCACGAGCAGTACTTC. Residues: CASGEQGNHEQYF.

Worth noting for this clonotype: Compared with germline, one end of the junction differs, possibly owing to a read error. The rearrangement links TRBV20-1 to TRBJ2-7; D is possibly TRBD1 or TRBD2 (5 bases each). This CDR3 comprises 12 residues. In germline, CDR1 is DFQATT, CDR2 SNEGSKA (reference sequence). For the CDR3, the DNA is TGCAGTGCTAGAGAGCAGGGCAGGGACCCCCACTTC. Its translation is CSAREQGRDPHF.

There are a few counts of this clonotype. The V and J genes are TRBV20-1 and TRBJ1-2; TRBD1 matches at 10 bases. The CDR3 spans 14 residues. CDR1 and CDR2 (germline): DFQATT, SNEGSKA (reference sequence). The V and J ends lost 0 bases and 5 bases, in that order; junction bases with no gene match: 3. The CDR3 here is CSAREDRGDYGYTF. CDR3 DNA sequence: TGCAGTGCTAGAGAGGACAGGGGGGATTATGGCTACACCTTC.

This clonotype was counted only a few times. Its ends do not fully match the called genes, so a read error is possible. The chain employs TRBV28 and TRBJ2-4; possibly TRBD2 for D (5 bases). Germline V gene sequence: CDR1 MDHEN, CDR2 SYDVKM. This CDR3 is built from 13 residues. The CDR3 DNA sequence: TGTGCCAGCAGGGACGGAGGTGGAAACATTAAGTACTTC. Protein product: CASRDGGGNIKYF.

The table lists this clonotype with a few counts. Since a much larger clone is just one base distant, this may be a read error. Lacking the conserved final phenylalanine or tryptophan, this CDR3 likely reflects a read error. The CDR3 coding sequence is TGTGCTAGTGGTTTGGTACACGACGAGCAGTACTCC. It specifies CASGLVHDEQYS. J is TRBJ2-7 and V is TRBV12-5; D gene uncertain. The CDR3 has 12 residues. The V gene lost 0 bases and the J gene lost 5 bases, with 5 bases spanning the gap. Germline V gene data show CDR1 as LGHNT and CDR2 as FRNRAP.

This clonotype was seen repeatedly, ten times or more. The V and J genes are TRBV28 and TRBJ1-3; no clear D. The V end was cut by 5 bases, the J end by 0 bases, with 11 bases between. The CDR3 has 15 residues. The germline CDR1 and CDR2 sequences are MDHEN and SYDVKM. The DNA of the CDR3 is TGTGCCAGCAGTCCCGATTTAACCTCTGGAAACACCATATATTTT. Protein: CASSPDLTSGNTIYF.

This clonotype was observed many times. This chain uses TRBV4-3 with TRBJ1-2, with 10 bases fitting TRBD1. Germline assignment: CDR1 LGHNA and CDR2 YSLEER. The CDR3 contains 13 residues. Trimming took 3 bases from V and 10 from J; bases not matched to a gene: 5. CDR3 residues: CASSHWDRGVYTF. CDR3 DNA: TGCGCCAGCAGCCACTGGGACAGGGGCGTCTACACCTTC.

Ten or more counts support this clonotype. The chain employs TRBV7-6 and TRBJ2-7, with D possibly being TRBD2 (5 bases). The CDR3 spans 15 residues. Germline loops: CDR1 SGHVS, CDR2 FNYEAQ. The V end was cut by 5 bases, the J end by 3 bases, with 17 bases between. The CDR3 loop is CASSPERTSLYEQYF. The CDR3 DNA reads TGTGCCAGCAGCCCCGAGCGGACCTCGCTCTACGAGCAGTACTTC.

In its sample, this clonotype was seen many times. The V call is TRBV20-1, the J call TRBJ1-1; 7 positions agree with TRBD1. V was clipped by 6 bases and J by 3 bases; unmatched bases: 10. The CDR3 has 14 residues. From germline, CDR1 is DFQATT and CDR2 SNEGSKA (reference sequence). As DNA, the CDR3 is TGCAGTGCCTTGACCAGCACAGGGGACACTGAAGCTTTCTTT. Encoded protein: CSALTSTGDTEAFF.

The chain carries TRBV20-1 and TRBJ2-7; 9 bases fit TRBD1. V lost 5 bases, J lost 2 bases, and 1 base stayed unmatched. Germline V gene lookup returns CDR1 DFQATT and CDR2 SNEGSKA (reference sequence). CDR3 length: 12 amino acids. CDR3 nucleotide sequence: TGCAGTGCTCACAGGGGGCCCTACGAGCAGTACTTC. Amino acid sequence: CSAHRGPYEQYF.

This clonotype was counted many times. V and J are TRBV4-1 and TRBJ2-5, with 8 bases fitting TRBD2. J lost 7 bases, V lost 4 bases, and 14 bases had no gene match. Looked up from germline, CDR1 is MGHRA and CDR2 is YSYEKL. CDR3 length equals 16 residues. The CDR3 sequence is CASSPWSGSGGVTQYF. The CDR3 DNA sequence: TGCGCCAGCAGCCCGTGGAGCGGGAGTGGAGGGGTGACCCAGTACTTC.

The CDR3 protein is CASTGGGNQPQHF. Here the CDR3 DNA reads TGTGCCAGTACAGGGGGTGGCAATCAGCCCCAGCATTTT. The rearrangement links TRBV12-3 or TRBV12-4 to TRBJ1-5; the match to TRBD1 covers 8 bases. The CDR3 has 13 residues. After removal of 9 bases from V and 2 bases from J, the junction contained 3 bases not matched to a gene.

This chain joins TRBV30 and TRBJ1-5; no clear D. V dropped 8 bases and J dropped 1 base, with 12 bases sitting between them. The length of the CDR3 is 13 residues. Germline-derived CDR1 and CDR2 are GTSNPN and SVGIG (reference sequence). CDR3 sequence (DNA): TGTGCCGCGAGGGCTACGAGCAATCAGCCCCAGCATTTT. It codes for CAARATSNQPQHF. Variable domain in full (rest from reference TRBV30 and TRBJ1-5): SQTIHQWPATLVQPVGSPLSLECTVEGTSNPNLYWYRQAAGRGLQLLFYSVGIGQISSEVPQNLSASRPQDRQFILSSKKLLLSDSGFYLCAARATSNQPQHFGDGTRLSIL.

This clonotype was picked up many times. The J gene is TRBJ2-7, the V gene TRBV30; 8 bases are shared with TRBD1. Per the germline V gene, CDR1 is GTSNPN and CDR2 is SVGIG (reference sequence). This CDR3 region has 14 residues. V lost 0 bases to trimming and J lost 4 bases; unmatched junction nucleotides: 5. Written as DNA, the CDR3 is TGTGCCTGGAGTGTCGGGACAGGAGATTACGAGCAGTACTTC. Translating it yields CAWSVGTGDYEQYF. The full variable domain, its missing parts supplied by reference TRBV30 and TRBJ2-7, is SQTIHQWPATLVQPVGSPLSLECTVEGTSNPNLYWYRQAAGRGLQLLFYSVGIGQISSEVPQNLSASRPQDRQFILSSKKLLLSDSGFYLCAWSVGTGDYEQYFGPGTRLTVT.